This T cell receptor (beta chain) was recovered during a study of neurological immune-mediated disorders. V was shortened by 5 bases and J by 6 bases, with 15 bases between the two germline ends. The CDR3 is made up of 14 amino acids. Per the germline V gene, CDR1 is SGHTA and CDR2 is FQGNSA. Ten or more counts support this clonotype. The antigen is unknown. Study-level results: HTLV-1-associated myelopathy had the most TCR clonal expansion, whereas multiple sclerosis had the least (lower than in healthy controls).

TCRdb ran MiXCR on the 5' RACE reads and lists one entry per CDR3 protein. The data show 71,000 or so distinct CDR3 sequences, with roughly 13% seen just once and around 4.3% held by the top ten. The sample's time point: longitudinal time-point 1 (baseline). Libraries used 2 million unsorted PBMCs kept frozen in RNAlater. The sequencing input was PBMCs. This chain links TRBV7-2 with TRBJ2-3; D gene unclear. This TCR was recovered from a female donor with HTLV-1-associated myelopathy (HAM/TSP). DNA for the CDR3: TGTGCCAGCAGCGCGGACCTACCCCCGGATACGCAGTATTTT. It specifies CASSADLPPDTQYF.